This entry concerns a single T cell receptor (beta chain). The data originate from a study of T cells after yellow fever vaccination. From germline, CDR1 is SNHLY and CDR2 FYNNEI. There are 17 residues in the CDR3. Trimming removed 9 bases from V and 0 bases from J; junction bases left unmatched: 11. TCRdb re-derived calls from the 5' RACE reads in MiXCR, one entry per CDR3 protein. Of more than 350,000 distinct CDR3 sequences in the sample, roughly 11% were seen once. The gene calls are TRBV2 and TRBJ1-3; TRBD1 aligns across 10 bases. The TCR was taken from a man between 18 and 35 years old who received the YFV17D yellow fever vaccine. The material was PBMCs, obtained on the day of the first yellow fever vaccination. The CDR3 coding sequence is TGTGCCAGACGGGACAGGGGTCCCCTTTTCTCTGGAAACACCATATATTTT. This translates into CARRDRGPLFSGNTIYF.